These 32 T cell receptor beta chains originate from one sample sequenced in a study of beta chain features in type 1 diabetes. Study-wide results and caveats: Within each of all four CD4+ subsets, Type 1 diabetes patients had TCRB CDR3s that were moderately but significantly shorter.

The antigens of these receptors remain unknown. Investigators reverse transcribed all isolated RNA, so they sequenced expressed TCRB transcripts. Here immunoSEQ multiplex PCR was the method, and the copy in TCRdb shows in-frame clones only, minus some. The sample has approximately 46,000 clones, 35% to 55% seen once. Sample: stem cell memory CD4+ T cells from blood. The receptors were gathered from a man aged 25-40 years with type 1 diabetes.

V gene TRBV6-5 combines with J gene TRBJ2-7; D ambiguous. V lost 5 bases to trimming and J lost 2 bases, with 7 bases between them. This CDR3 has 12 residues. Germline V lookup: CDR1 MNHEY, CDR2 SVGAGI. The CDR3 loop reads CASSTSTYEQYF. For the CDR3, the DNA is TGTGCCAGCAGTACAAGTACCTACGAGCAGTACTTC.

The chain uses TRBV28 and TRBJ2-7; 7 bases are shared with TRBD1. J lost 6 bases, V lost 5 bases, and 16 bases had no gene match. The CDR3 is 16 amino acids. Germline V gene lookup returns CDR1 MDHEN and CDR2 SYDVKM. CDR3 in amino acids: CASSQFTGTVLREQYF. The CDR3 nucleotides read TGTGCCAGCAGTCAATTTACCGGGACAGTTTTGCGCGAGCAGTACTTC.

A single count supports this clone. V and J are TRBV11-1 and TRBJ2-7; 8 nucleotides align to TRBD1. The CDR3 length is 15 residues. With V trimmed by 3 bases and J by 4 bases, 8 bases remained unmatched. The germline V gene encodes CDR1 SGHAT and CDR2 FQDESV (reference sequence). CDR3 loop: CASSFGAGGKYEQYF. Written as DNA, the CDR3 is TGTGCCAGCAGCTTCGGTGCAGGGGGCAAATACGAGCAGTACTTC.

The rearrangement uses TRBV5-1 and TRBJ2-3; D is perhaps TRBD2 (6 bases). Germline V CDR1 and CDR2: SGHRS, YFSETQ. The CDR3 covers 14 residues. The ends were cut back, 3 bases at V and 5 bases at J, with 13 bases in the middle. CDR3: CASSSLAGEDTQYF. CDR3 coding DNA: TGCGCCAGCAGCTCACTAGCAGGAGAAGATACGCAGTATTTT.

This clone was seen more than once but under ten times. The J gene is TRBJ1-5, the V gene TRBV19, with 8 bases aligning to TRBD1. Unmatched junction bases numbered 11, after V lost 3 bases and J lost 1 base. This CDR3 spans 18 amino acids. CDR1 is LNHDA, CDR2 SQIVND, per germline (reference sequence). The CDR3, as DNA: TGTGCCAGTAGTATCCCCGTCCAGGGGGCGCCGAGCAATCAGCCCCAGCATTTT. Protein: CASSIPVQGAPSNQPQHF.

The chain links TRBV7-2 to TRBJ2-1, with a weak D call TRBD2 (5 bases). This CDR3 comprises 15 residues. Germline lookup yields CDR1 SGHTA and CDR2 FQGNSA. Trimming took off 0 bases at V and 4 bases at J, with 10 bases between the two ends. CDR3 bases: TGTGCCAGCAGCTTAGCGGGAGTAGCATACAATGAGCAGTTCTTC. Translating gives CASSLAGVAYNEQFF.

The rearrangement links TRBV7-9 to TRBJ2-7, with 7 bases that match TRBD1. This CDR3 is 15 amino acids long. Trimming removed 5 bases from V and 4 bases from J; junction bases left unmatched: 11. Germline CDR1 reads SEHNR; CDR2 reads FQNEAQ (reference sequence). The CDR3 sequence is CASSPRPGQIYEQYF. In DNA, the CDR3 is TGTGCCAGCAGCCCGCGGCCGGGACAGATATACGAGCAGTACTTC. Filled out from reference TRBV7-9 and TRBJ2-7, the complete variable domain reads DTGVSQNPRHKITKRGQNVTFRCDPISEHNRLYWYRQTLGQGPEFLTYFQNEAQLEKSRLLSDRFSAERPKGSFSTLEIQRTEQGDSAMYLCASSPRPGQIYEQYFGPGTRLTVT.

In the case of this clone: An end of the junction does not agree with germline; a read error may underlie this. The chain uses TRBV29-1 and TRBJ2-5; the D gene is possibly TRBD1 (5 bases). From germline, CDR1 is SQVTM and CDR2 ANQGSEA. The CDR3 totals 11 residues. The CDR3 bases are TGCAGCGCCGACAGACAAGGGACCCAGTACTTC. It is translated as CSADRQGTQYF.

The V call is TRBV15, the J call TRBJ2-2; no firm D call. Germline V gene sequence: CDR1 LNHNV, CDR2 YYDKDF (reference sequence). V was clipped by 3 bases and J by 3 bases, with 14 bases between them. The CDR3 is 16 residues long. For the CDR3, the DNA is TGTGCCACCAGCAGCTTAAAATCTGAGCACACCGGGGAGCTGTTTTTT. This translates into CATSSLKSEHTGELFF.

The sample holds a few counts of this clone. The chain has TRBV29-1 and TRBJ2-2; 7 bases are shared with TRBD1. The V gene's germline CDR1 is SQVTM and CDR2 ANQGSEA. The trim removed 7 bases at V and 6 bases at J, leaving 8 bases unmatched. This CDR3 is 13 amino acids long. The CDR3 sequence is CSGTTGDPGELFF. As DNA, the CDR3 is TGCAGCGGAACCACAGGGGATCCCGGGGAGCTGTTTTTT.

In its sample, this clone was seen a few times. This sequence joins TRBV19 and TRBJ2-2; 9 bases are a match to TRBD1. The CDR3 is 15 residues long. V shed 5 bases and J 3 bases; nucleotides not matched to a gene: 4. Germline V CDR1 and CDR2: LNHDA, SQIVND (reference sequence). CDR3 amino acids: CASSPRDRDTGELFF. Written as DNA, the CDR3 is TGTGCCAGTAGTCCAAGGGACAGGGACACCGGGGAGCTGTTTTTT.

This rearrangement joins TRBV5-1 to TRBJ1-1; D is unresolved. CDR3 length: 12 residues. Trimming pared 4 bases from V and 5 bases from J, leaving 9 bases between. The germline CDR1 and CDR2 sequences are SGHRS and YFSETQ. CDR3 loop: CASSRTGTEAFF. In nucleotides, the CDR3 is TGCGCCAGCAGCCGGACGGGGACTGAAGCTTTCTTT.

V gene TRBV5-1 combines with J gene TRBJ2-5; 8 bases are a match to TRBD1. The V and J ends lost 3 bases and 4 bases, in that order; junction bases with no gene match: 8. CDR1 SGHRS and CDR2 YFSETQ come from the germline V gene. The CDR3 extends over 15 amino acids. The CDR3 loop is CASSSSGGGLETQYF. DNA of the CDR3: TGCGCCAGCAGCTCCTCAGGGGGCGGACTAGAGACCCAGTACTTC. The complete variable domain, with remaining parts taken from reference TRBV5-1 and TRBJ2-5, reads KAGVTQTPRYLIKTRGQQVTLSCSPISGHRSVSWYQQTPGQGLQFLFEYFSETQRNKGNFPGRFSGRQFSNSRSEMNVSTLELGDSALYLCASSSSGGGLETQYFGPGTRLLVL.

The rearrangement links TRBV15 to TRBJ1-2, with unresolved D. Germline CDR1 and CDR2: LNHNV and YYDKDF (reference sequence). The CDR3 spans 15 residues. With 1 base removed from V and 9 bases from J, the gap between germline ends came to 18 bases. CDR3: CATSRGMVPDNSYTF. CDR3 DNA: TGTGCCACCAGCAGAGGAATGGTTCCAGATAATAGCTACACCTTC.

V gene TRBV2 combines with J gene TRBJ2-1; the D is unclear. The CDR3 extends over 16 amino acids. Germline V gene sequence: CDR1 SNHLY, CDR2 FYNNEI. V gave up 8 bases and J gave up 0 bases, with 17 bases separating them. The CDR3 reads CASRPRSDLSYNEQFF. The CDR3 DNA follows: TGTGCCAGCCGTCCTCGAAGCGACCTCTCCTACAATGAGCAGTTCTTC.

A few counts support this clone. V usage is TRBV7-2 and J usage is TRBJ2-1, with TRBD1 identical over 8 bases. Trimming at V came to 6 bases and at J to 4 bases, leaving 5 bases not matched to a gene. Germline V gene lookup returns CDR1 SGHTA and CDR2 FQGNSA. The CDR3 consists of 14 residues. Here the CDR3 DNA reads TGTGCCAGCAGTCGAGACAGGGGTTACAATGAGCAGTTCTTC. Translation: CASSRDRGYNEQFF.

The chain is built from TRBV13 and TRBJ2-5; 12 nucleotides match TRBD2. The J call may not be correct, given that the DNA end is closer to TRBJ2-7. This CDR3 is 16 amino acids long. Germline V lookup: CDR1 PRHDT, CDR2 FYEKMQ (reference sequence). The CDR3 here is CASSSRTSGIWDEQYF. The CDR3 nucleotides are TGTGCCAGCAGCTCTCGGACTAGCGGGATTTGGGACGAGCAGTACTTC.

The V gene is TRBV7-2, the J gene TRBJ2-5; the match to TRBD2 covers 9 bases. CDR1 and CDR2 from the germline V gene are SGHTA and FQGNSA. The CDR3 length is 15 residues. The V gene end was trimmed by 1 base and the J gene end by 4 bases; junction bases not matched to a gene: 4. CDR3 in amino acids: CASSLEGLAGETQYF. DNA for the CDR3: TGTGCCAGCAGCTTAGAGGGACTAGCAGGAGAGACCCAGTACTTC.

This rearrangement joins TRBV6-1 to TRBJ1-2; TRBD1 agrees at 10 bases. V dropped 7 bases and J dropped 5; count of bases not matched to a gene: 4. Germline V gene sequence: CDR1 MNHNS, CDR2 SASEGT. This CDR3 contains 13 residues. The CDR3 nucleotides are TGTGCCAGCACTCCGGGACAGGGGTATGGCTACACCTTC. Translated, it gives CASTPGQGYGYTF.

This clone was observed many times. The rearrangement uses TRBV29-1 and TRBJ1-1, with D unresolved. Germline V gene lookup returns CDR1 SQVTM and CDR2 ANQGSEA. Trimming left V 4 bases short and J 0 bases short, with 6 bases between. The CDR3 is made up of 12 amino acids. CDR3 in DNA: TGCAGCGTTGCACGGTTGAACACTGAAGCTTTCTTT. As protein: CSVARLNTEAFF. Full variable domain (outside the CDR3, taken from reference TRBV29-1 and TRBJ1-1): SAVISQKPSRDICQRGTSLTIQCQVDSQVTMMFWYRQQPGQSLTLIATANQGSEATYESGFVIDKFPISRPNLTFSTLTVSNMSPEDSSIYLCSVARLNTEAFFGQGTRLTVV.

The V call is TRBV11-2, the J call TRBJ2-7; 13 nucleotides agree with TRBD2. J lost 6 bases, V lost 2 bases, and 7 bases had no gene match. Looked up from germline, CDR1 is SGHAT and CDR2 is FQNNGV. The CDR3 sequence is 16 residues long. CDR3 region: CASSLRFRTSGSEQYF. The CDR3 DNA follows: TGTGCCAGCAGCTTACGGTTCAGGACTAGCGGGAGCGAGCAGTACTTC.

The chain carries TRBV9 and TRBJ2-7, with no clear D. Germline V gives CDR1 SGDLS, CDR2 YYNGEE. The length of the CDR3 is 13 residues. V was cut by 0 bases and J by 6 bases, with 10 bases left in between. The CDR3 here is CASSVARRGEQYF. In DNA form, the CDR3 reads TGTGCCAGCAGCGTAGCTCGGCGAGGCGAGCAGTACTTC. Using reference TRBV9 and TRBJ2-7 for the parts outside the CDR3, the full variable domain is DSGVTQTPKHLITATGQRVTLRCSPRSGDLSVYWYQQSLDQGLQFLIQYYNGEERAKGNILERFSAQQFPDLHSELNLSSLELGDSALYFCASSVARRGEQYFGPGTRLTVT.

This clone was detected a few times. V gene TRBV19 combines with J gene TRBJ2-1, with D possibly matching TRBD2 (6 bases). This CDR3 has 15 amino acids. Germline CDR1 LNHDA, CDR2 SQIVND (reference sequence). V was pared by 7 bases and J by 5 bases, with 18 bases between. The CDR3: CASTLAGGTHNEQFF. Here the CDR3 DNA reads TGTGCCAGTACTCTAGCTGGGGGGACGCACAATGAGCAGTTCTTC.

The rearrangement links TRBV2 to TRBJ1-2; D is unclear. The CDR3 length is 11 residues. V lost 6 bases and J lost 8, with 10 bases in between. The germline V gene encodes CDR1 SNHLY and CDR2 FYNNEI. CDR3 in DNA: TGTGCCAGCAGCCCATACGGGGGCTACACCTTC. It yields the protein CASSPYGGYTF.

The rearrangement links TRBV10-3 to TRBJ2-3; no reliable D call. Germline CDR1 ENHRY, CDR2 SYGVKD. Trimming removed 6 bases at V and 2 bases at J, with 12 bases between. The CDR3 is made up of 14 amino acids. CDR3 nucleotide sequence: TGTGCCATCAGCTCGGGTCTTACCACAGATACGCAGTATTTT. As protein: CAISSGLTTDTQYF.

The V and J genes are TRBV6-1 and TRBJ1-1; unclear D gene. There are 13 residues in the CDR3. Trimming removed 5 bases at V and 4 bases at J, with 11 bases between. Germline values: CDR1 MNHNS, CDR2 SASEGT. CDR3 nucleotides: TGTGCCAGCAGTTATCGGAGATCCACTGAAGCTTTCTTT. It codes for CASSYRRSTEAFF.

Written as DNA, the CDR3 is TGTGCCAGCTCATGGCAGGGGGCGAGCACCGGGGAGCTGTTTTTT. This gives the protein CASSWQGASTGELFF. V is TRBV18 and J is TRBJ2-2; 8 bases fit TRBD1. CDR1 and CDR2 (germline): KGHSH, LQKENI. The CDR3 sequence is 15 residues long. Germline trimming cut 5 bases from V and 4 bases from J; bases unmatched to any gene: 6.

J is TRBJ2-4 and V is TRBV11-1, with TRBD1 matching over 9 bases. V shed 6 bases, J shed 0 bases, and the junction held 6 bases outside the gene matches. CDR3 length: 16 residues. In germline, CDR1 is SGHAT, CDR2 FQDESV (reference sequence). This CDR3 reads CASRRTGEGAKNIQYF. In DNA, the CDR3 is TGTGCCAGCAGACGGACAGGGGAAGGAGCCAAAAACATTCAGTACTTC.

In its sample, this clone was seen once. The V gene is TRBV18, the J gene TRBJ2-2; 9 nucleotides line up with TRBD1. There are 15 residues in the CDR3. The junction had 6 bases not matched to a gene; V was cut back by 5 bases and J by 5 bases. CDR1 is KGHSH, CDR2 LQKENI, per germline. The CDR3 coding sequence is TGTGCCAGCTCATCTCGACAGGGGGAAACCGGGGAGCTGTTTTTT. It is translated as CASSSRQGETGELFF.

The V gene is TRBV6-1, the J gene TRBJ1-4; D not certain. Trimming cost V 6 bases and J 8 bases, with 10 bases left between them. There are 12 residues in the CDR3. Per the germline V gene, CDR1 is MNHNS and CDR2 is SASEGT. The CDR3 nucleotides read TGTGCCAGCAGACCTAGTCGGGAAAAACTGTTTTTT. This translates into CASRPSREKLFF.

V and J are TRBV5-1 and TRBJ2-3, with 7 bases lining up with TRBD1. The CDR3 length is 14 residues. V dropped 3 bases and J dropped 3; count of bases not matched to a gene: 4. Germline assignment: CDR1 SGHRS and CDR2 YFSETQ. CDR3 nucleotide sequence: TGCGCCAGCAGCTCCTCAGGGGGTACAGATACGCAGTATTTT. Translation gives CASSSSGGTDTQYF.

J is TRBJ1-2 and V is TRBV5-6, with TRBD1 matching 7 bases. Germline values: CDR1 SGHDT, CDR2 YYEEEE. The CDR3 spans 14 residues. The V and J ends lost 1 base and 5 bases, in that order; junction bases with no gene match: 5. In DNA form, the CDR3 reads TGTGCCAGCAGCTTGCCGGGACAGTGGTATGGCTACACCTTC. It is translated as CASSLPGQWYGYTF. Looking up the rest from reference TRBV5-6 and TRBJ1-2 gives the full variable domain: DAGVTQSPTHLIKTRGQQVTLRCSPKSGHDTVSWYQQALGQGPQFIFQYYEEEERQRGNFPDRFSGHQFPNYSSELNVNALLLGDSALYLCASSLPGQWYGYTFGSGTRLTVV.